The entry below gives a single TCR beta chain sequence along with its context. This sample is drawn from a study of blood T cell repertoires in COVID-19. Whole-study context: From T cells, B-cell-depleted T cells, or PBMCs came the material, which was cDNA or gDNA.

Original analysis: Estimation of nucleated cell counts was performed using reference gene primer amplification. Profiled with immunoSEQ multiplex PCR; TCRdb holds only in-frame clones, not every one. V and J calls and clone size follow that table, whereas D and trimming were derived from the DNA. The data show around 200,000 clones, with 70% to 90% seen just once and roughly 2.5% held by the top ten. This CDR3 is 15 amino acids long. Germline V CDR1 and CDR2: SNHLY, FYNNEI. The ends were cut back, 5 bases at V and 8 bases at J, with 16 bases in the middle. The sample comprised peripheral blood. This TCR was recovered from a man aged 35 to 55 with active or convalescent COVID-19. The chain carries TRBV2 and TRBJ1-6, with a tentative D call TRBD1 (6 bases). CDR3 bases: TGTGCCAGCAGTACTGAAGGGGGACCCCATTCACCCCTCCACTTT. It specifies CASSTEGGPHSPLHF.